Below are 21 T cell receptor beta chains sequenced from a single sample in a study of coeliac disease (dated by TCRdb to between 2021 and 2022). Libraries were made using the immunoSEQ multiplex PCR assay. As stored in TCRdb, this immuneACCESS dataset retains in-frame rearrangements with V and J assigned. A fraction of the clones does not appear; measured against another copy, unresolved V genes explain less than half of the discrepancy, and the remainder lacks a known reason. The sample table contains 3,000 to 4,000 clones; only one count was recorded for 45% to 60% of them. Of the sample, approximately 10% is held by the ten largest clones. Sequencing used intraepithelial lymphocytes from the gut. According to the study, the label for this sample's cell subset or site signals: intraepithelial cell (IEC) fraction of small intestinal biopsy. Receptors were obtained from a woman aged 70-85 years with celiac disease.

This clone was detected only a few times. V is TRBV5-4 and J is TRBJ1-2; D is uncertain. V gave up 4 bases and J gave up 3 bases, with 13 bases separating them. Germline V gives CDR1 SGHNT, CDR2 YYREEE (reference sequence). The CDR3 spans 14 residues. DNA for the CDR3: TGTGCCAGCAGCCCGTCGACCCGGGACTATGGCTACACCTTC. Protein sequence: CASSPSTRDYGYTF. Together with reference TRBV5-4 and TRBJ1-2, the CDR3 gives the full variable domain: ETGVTQSPTHLIKTRGQQVTLRCSSQSGHNTVSWYQQALGQGPQFIFQYYREEENGRGNFPPRFSGLQFPNYSSELNVNALELDDSALYLCASSPSTRDYGYTFGSGTRLTVV.

By share, this clone ranks as medium-sized. The CDR3: CASSMRVGEAFF. CDR3 coding DNA: TGTGCCAGTAGTATGAGGGTTGGTGAAGCTTTCTTT. The chain uses TRBV19 and TRBJ1-1; D is unclear. V lost 3 bases to trimming and J lost 7 bases, with 9 bases between them. Germline CDR1 and CDR2: LNHDA and SQIVND (reference sequence). The CDR3 has 12 amino acids.

The CDR3 here is CASSGQGMNEKLFF. CDR3 sequence (DNA): TGTGCCAGCAGCGGACAGGGGATGAATGAAAAACTGTTTTTT. This sequence joins TRBV27 and TRBJ1-4; 9 bases fit TRBD1. The CDR3 extends over 14 amino acids. Trimming removed 6 bases from V and 5 bases from J; junction bases left unmatched: 4. Looked up from germline, CDR1 is MNHEY and CDR2 is SMNVEV (reference sequence).

The chain joins TRBV6-5 to TRBJ2-2; 10 positions match TRBD1. Germline values: CDR1 MNHEY, CDR2 SVGAGI. Trimming cost V 6 bases and J 5 bases; bases outside gene matches: 6. The CDR3 totals 15 residues. This CDR3 reads CASSPDRGITGELFF. CDR3 DNA sequence: TGTGCCAGCAGCCCGGACAGGGGGATTACCGGGGAGCTGTTTTTT.

Relative to its sample, this clone is medium-sized. This chain links TRBV5-1 with TRBJ2-7; possible D gene TRBD1, 6 bases. The germline V and J ends were trimmed by 4 bases and 3 bases, with 11 bases remaining between them. The CDR3 loop spans 13 amino acids. Germline V CDR1 and CDR2: SGHRS, YFSETQ. The CDR3: CASSPDSHYEQYF. The DNA of the CDR3 is TGCGCCAGCAGCCCGGACAGCCACTACGAGCAGTACTTC.

This clone occurred a few times. The chain links TRBV21-1 to TRBJ1-5; the table gives TRBD1 as D, unverified against the DNA. TRBV21-1 is classified as a pseudogene. The length of the CDR3 is 18 residues. Here the CDR3 reads CASSKGAPRDSNNQPQHF. The CDR3 DNA follows: TGTGCCAGCAGCAAAGGCGCGCCGAGGGACAGCAACAATCAGCCCCAGCATTTT.

V and J are TRBV14 and TRBJ1-6, with D possibly TRBD1 on 6 matching bases. The CDR3 runs to 16 residues. The V gene's germline CDR1 is SGHDN and CDR2 FVKESK. V shed 0 bases and J shed 8 bases, with 14 bases lying between them. The DNA for the CDR3 is TGTGCCAGCAGCCAAGACAGGGGCTGGGTTGATTCACCCCTCCACTTT. Translated, it gives CASSQDRGWVDSPLHF.

J is TRBJ1-6 and V is TRBV10-3; tentative D call: TRBD1 (6 bases). Looked up from germline, CDR1 is ENHRY and CDR2 is SYGVKD. This CDR3 region has 13 residues. The V end lost 6 bases, the J end lost 10 bases, and 13 bases lay between the germline ends. CDR3 protein: CAIRGDTNSPLHF. CDR3 coding DNA: TGTGCCATCAGGGGGGACACCAACTCACCCCTCCACTTT.

In its sample, this clone is large. The J gene is TRBJ2-7, the V gene TRBV2; D remains unclear. Germline V lookup: CDR1 SNHLY, CDR2 FYNNEI. V lost 6 bases and J 0 bases, leaving 9 bases between the germline ends. The CDR3 spans 13 residues. CDR3 in amino acids: CASSGLSSYEQYF. CDR3 sequence (DNA): TGTGCCAGCAGCGGTCTTAGCTCCTACGAGCAGTACTTC.

Judged by abundance, this clone is medium-sized (0.01 to 0.1%). The rearrangement uses TRBV4-3 and TRBJ2-5, with D tentatively TRBD1 (5 bases). Germline lookup yields CDR1 LGHNA and CDR2 YSLEER. The V end lost 1 base, the J end lost 4 bases, and 10 bases lay between the germline ends. This CDR3 has 14 residues. The CDR3 sequence is CASSQVAGSETQYF. The CDR3 DNA reads TGCGCCAGCAGCCAAGTCGCAGGGTCAGAGACCCAGTACTTC.

This chain joins TRBV7-6 and TRBJ1-5, with D possibly matching TRBD1 (5 bases). This CDR3 has 16 amino acids. Trimming took 3 bases from V and 6 from J, leaving 18 bases between them. Germline V gene data show CDR1 as SGHVS and CDR2 as FNYEAQ. CDR3 protein: CASSLLGWQGSQPQHF. CDR3 in DNA: TGTGCCAGCAGCTTGCTGGGGTGGCAGGGAAGTCAGCCCCAGCATTTT.

This sequence joins TRBV5-4 and TRBJ2-1, with a tentative D call TRBD1 (6 bases). Germline CDR1 and CDR2: SGHNT and YYREEE (reference sequence). The CDR3 is 16 amino acids. Trimming shortened V by 3 bases and J by 10 bases, and 23 bases separated the two germline ends. CDR3 in DNA: TGTGCCAGCAGCTCACCGGGGACAACTGGGGGTCGGGAGCAGTTCTTC. Protein product: CASSSPGTTGGREQFF.

The V and J genes are TRBV6-5 and TRBJ2-2; 9 nucleotides line up with TRBD1. Trimming removed 7 bases from V and 9 bases from J; junction bases left unmatched: 9. The CDR3 runs to 14 residues. Per the germline V gene, CDR1 is MNHEY and CDR2 is SVGAGI. The chain's CDR3 is CASTQTGGFRELFF. The DNA for the CDR3 is TGTGCCAGCACCCAGACAGGGGGTTTCCGGGAGCTGTTTTTT.

This clone was seen only a few times. One end of the junction varies from germline; a read error may be responsible. The chain joins TRBV5-4 to TRBJ1-2; D remains unclear. Germline-derived CDR1 and CDR2 are SGHNT and YYREEE (reference sequence). This CDR3 comprises 14 residues. The CDR3 nucleotides read TGCGCCAGCAGCCAAGATGACGGAGACTATGGCTACACCTTC. This gives the protein CASSQDDGDYGYTF. The whole variable domain, filled in from reference TRBV5-4 and TRBJ1-2, reads ETGVTQSPTHLIKTRGQQVTLRCSSQSGHNTVSWYQQALGQGPQFIFQYYREEENGRGNFPPRFSGLQFPNYSSELNVNALELDDSALYLCASSQDDGDYGYTFGSGTRLTVV.

This clone was observed a few times. J is TRBJ1-1 and V is TRBV4-2; D gene unclear. This CDR3 is built from 12 residues. V was clipped by 6 bases and J by 4 bases, with 9 bases between them. Germline CDR1 LGHNA, CDR2 YNFKEQ. The CDR3 sequence is CASSPTGTEAFF. The CDR3 nucleotides are TGTGCCAGCAGTCCCACCGGCACTGAAGCTTTCTTT.

The rearrangement uses TRBV2 and TRBJ1-2, with 7 bases matching TRBD1. The CDR3 length is 12 residues. The V gene's germline CDR1 is SNHLY and CDR2 FYNNEI. Trimming at V came to 7 bases and at J to 4 bases, leaving 3 bases not matched to a gene. The CDR3 sequence: CASTGQPYGYTF. CDR3 nucleotides: TGTGCCAGCACGGGACAGCCCTATGGCTACACCTTC.

The chain employs TRBV13 and TRBJ1-2, with unresolved D. The CDR3 is 13 residues long. CDR1 and CDR2 from the germline V gene are PRHDT and FYEKMQ (reference sequence). Trimming pared 0 bases from V and 4 bases from J, leaving 6 bases between. In DNA, the CDR3 is TGTGCCAGCAGCTTAGGCAGGTTCTATGGCTACACCTTC. Translating it yields CASSLGRFYGYTF.

V usage is TRBV5-1 and J usage is TRBJ2-2, with 7 nucleotides matching TRBD2. The trim removed 3 bases at V and 4 bases at J, leaving 9 bases unmatched. CDR1 is SGHRS, CDR2 YFSETQ, per germline. The CDR3 is 16 residues long. Here the CDR3 reads CASSSSGVRFTGELFF. The DNA of the CDR3 is TGCGCCAGCAGCTCCAGCGGGGTGAGATTCACCGGGGAGCTGTTTTTT.

This chain links TRBV19 with TRBJ1-5, with TRBD1 matching over 11 bases. The V and J ends lost 5 bases and 0 bases, in that order; junction bases with no gene match: 12. CDR1 and CDR2 (germline): LNHDA, SQIVND (reference sequence). The CDR3 is 19 residues long. In DNA, the CDR3 is TGTGCCAGTAGTGCAGGACGCGGGACAGGGGGTGTTAGCAATCAGCCCCAGCATTTT. Protein sequence: CASSAGRGTGGVSNQPQHF.

The V and J genes are TRBV4-1 and TRBJ2-1; a possible D gene is TRBD2 (5 bases). V lost 0 bases and J lost 4, with 19 bases in between. Germline V lookup: CDR1 MGHRA, CDR2 YSYEKL. CDR3 length: 18 amino acids. CDR3 residues: CASSQDWETHPLYNEQFF. The CDR3 DNA is TGCGCCAGCAGCCAAGATTGGGAGACGCACCCGTTGTACAATGAGCAGTTCTTC.

V gene TRBV4-3 combines with J gene TRBJ1-2, with a tentative D call TRBD1 (5 bases). The length of the CDR3 is 16 residues. The V and J ends lost 0 bases and 4 bases respectively, with 15 bases between them. Germline CDR1 and CDR2: LGHNA and YSLEER. As DNA, the CDR3 is TGCGCCAGCAGCCAAGATTGGGGGAGGGGATCCTATGGCTACACCTTC. Translation gives CASSQDWGRGSYGYTF.